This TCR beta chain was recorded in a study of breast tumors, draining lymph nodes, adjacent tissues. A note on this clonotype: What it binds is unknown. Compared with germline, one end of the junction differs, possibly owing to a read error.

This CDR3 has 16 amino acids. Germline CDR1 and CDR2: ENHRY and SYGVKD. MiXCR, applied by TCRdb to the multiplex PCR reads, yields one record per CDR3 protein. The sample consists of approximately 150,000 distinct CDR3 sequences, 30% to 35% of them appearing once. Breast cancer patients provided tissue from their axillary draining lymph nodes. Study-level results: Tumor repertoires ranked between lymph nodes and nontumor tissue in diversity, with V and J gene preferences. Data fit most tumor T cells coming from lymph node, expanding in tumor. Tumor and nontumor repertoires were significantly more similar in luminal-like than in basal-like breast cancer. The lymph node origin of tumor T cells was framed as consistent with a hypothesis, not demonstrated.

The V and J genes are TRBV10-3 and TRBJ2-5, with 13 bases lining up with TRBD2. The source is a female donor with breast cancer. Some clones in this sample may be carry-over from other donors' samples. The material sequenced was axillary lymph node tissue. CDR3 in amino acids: CAISEPGLAGKETQHF. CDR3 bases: TGTGCCATCAGTGAGCCGGGACTAGCGGGGAAGGAGACCCAGCACTTC.